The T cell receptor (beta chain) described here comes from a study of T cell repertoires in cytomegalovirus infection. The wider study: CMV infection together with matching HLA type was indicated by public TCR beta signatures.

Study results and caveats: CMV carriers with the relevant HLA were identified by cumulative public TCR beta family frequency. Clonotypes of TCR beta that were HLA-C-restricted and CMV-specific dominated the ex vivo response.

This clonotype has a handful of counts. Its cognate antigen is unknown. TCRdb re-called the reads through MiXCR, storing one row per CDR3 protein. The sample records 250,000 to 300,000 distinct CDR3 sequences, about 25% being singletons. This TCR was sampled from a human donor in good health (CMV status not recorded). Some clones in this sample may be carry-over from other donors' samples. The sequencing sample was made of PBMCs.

DNA of the CDR3: TGTGCCAGCAGCTTACCCGGGACTTACACCTCGGTGCAGTACTTC. Protein product: CASSLPGTYTSVQYF. The chain employs TRBV7-8 and TRBJ2-7, with a possible D match to TRBD2 (6 bases). Trimming cost V 2 bases and J 9 bases, with 20 bases left between them. The CDR3 length is 15 residues. The germline CDR1 and CDR2 sequences are SGHVS and FQNEAQ.